This T cell receptor beta chain derives from a study of blood T cell repertoires in COVID-19. Turning to the study itself: Italy, Spain and the United States were the sources of the convalescent and acute COVID-19 samples. Sources were T cells, B-cell-depleted T cells, or PBMCs; the material itself was cDNA or gDNA.

Germline lookup yields CDR1 MNHNS and CDR2 SASEGT. This CDR3 is 17 amino acids long. V dropped 4 bases and J dropped 1; count of bases not matched to a gene: 7. Study processing details: Reference gene primer amplification gave estimated nucleated cell counts. Method: immunoSEQ multiplex PCR; TCRdb's copy keeps in-frame clones and lacks some. V, J and clone size derive from that table, while D and trimming were established from the DNA sequence. This table has roughly 140,000 clones, 81% appearing once. This sequence originates from a human donor with acute or convalescent COVID-19. The donor label of this sample is uncertain. This chain joins TRBV6-1 and TRBJ2-5; 12 bases are a match to TRBD2. Specimen: peripheral blood. In nucleotides, the CDR3 is TGTGCCAGCAGTGCCCGACTAGCGGGGGCCCCCCAAGAGACCCAGTACTTC. Amino acid sequence: CASSARLAGAPQETQYF.